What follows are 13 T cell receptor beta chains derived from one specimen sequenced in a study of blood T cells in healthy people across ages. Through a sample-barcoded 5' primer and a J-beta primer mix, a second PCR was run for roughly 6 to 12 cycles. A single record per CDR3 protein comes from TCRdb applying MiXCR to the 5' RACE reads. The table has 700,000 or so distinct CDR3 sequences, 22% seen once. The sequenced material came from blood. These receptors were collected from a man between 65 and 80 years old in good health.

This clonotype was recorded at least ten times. The CDR3 region has the DNA TGTGCCATCAGTGAGTCCATCGGGGGCCGCAATGAGCAGTTCTTC. Its protein is CAISESIGGRNEQFF. V gene TRBV10-3 combines with J gene TRBJ2-1; either TRBD1 or TRBD2 may supply D (6 bases each). The CDR3 loop spans 15 amino acids. Trimming left V 0 bases short and J 6 bases short, with 12 bases between. Germline values: CDR1 ENHRY, CDR2 SYGVKD.

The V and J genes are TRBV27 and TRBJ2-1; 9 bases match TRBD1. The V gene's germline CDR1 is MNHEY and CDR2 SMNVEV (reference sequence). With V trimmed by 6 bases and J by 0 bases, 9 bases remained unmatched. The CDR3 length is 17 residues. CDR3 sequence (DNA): TGTGCCAGCAGCCTAGGACAGGGGCGCATCTCCTACAATGAGCAGTTCTTC. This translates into CASSLGQGRISYNEQFF.

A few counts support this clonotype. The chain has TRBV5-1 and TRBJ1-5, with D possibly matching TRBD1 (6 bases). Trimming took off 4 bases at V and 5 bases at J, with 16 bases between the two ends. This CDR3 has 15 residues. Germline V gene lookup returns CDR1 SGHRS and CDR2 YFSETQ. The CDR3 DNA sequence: TGCGCCAGCAGCCTGTCAGGGGAGTTTTATCAGCCCCAGCATTTT. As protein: CASSLSGEFYQPQHF. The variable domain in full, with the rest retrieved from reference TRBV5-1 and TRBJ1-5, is KAGVTQTPRYLIKTRGQQVTLSCSPISGHRSVSWYQQTPGQGLQFLFEYFSETQRNKGNFPGRFSGRQFSNSRSEMNVSTLELGDSALYLCASSLSGEFYQPQHFGDGTRLSIL.

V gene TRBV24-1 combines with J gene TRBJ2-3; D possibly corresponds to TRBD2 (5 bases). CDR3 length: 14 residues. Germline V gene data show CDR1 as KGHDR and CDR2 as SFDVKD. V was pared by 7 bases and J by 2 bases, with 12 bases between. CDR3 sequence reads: CATRSTGITDTQYF. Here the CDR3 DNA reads TGTGCCACCAGGTCGACGGGGATCACAGATACGCAGTATTTT.

The CDR3 DNA follows: TGCAGCGTCCTCGGACAGGGCCACTCCTACGAGCAGTACTTC. Translation: CSVLGQGHSYEQYF. This rearrangement joins TRBV29-1 to TRBJ2-7; 8 bases agree with TRBD1. CDR1 is SQVTM and CDR2 is ANQGSEA in the germline V gene. This CDR3 comprises 14 residues. Trimming cost V 6 bases and J 0 bases; bases outside gene matches: 7.

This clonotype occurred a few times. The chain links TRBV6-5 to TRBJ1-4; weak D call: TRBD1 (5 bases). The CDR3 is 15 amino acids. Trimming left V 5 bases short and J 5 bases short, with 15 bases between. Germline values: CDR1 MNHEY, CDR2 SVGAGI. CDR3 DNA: TGTGCCAGCAGTCGCTCAGGGAATTTGAATGAAAAACTGTTTTTT. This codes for CASSRSGNLNEKLFF.

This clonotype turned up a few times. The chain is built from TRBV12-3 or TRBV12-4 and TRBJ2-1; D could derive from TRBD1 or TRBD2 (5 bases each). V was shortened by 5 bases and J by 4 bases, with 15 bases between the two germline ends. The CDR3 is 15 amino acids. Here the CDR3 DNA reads TGTGCCAGCAGTACCAACACGGGACGATACAATGAGCAGTTCTTC. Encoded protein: CASSTNTGRYNEQFF.

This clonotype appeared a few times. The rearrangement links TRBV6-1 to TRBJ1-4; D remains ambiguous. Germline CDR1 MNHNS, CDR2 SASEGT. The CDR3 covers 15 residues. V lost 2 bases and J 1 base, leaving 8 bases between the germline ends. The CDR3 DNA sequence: TGTGCCAGCAGTGAATATGGGAGAACTAATGAAAAACTGTTTTTT. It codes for CASSEYGRTNEKLFF.

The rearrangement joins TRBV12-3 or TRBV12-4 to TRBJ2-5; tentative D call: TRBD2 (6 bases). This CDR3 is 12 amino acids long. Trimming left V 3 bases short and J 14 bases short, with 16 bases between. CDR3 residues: CASSFAGTPTYF. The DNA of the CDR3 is TGTGCCAGCAGTTTTGCCGGGACTCCTACTTACTTC.

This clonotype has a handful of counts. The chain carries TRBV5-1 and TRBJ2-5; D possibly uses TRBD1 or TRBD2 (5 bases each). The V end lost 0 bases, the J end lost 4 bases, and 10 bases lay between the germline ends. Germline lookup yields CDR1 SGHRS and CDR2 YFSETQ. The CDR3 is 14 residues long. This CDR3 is CASSLARGRETQYF. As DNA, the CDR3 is TGCGCCAGCAGCTTGGCGAGGGGTAGAGAGACCCAGTACTTC. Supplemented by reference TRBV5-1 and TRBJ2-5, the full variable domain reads KAGVTQTPRYLIKTRGQQVTLSCSPISGHRSVSWYQQTPGQGLQFLFEYFSETQRNKGNFPGRFSGRQFSNSRSEMNVSTLELGDSALYLCASSLARGRETQYFGPGTRLLVL.

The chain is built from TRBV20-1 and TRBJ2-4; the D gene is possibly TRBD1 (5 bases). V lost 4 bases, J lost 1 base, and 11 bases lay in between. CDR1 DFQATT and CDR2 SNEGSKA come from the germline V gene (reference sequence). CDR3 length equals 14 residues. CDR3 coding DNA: TGCAGTGCTACAGGGTCTGGGGCCAAAAACATTCAGTACTTC. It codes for CSATGSGAKNIQYF.

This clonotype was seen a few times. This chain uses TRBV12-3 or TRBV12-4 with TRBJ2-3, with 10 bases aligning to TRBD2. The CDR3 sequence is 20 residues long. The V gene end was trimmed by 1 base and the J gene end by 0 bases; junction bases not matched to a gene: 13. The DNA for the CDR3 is TGTGCCAGCAGTTTAGGGGGGGGGCTAGCGGGGGTATCTAGCACAGATACGCAGTATTTT. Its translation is CASSLGGGLAGVSSTDTQYF.

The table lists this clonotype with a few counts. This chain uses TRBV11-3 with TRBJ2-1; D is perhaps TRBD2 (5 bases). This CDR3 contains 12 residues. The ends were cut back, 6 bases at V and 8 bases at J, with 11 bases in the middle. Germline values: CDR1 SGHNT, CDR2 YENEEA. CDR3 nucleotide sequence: TGTGCCAGCAGGGCCGAGGGCGATGAGCAGTTCTTC. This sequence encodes CASRAEGDEQFF.